Shown below are 20 T cell receptor beta chains from a single sample sequenced in a study of shared clonotypes between healthy human individuals. Clones were sequenced by immunoSEQ multiplex PCR, and TCRdb holds only the in-frame ones, with some missing. The sample contains fewer than 600,000 clones, 79% of which appear only once. Sequencing was carried out using PBMCs. Receptors were obtained from a woman aged 40 to 50 in good health. Some clones in this sample may be carry-over from other donors' samples.

The chain carries TRBV5-1 and TRBJ2-1; the D is unclear. The CDR3 covers 11 residues. V was clipped by 2 bases and J by 8 bases, with 5 bases between them. CDR1 SGHRS and CDR2 YFSETQ come from the germline V gene. CDR3 nucleotide sequence: TGCGCCAGCAGCTTCGACTATGAGCAGTTCTTC. Translating it yields CASSFDYEQFF.

This clone was detected only once. The chain is built from TRBV28 and TRBJ1-5; unclear D gene. Trimming stripped 8 bases from V and 0 bases from J, with 20 bases between. Per germline, CDR1 MDHEN and CDR2 SYDVKM. There are 17 residues in the CDR3. CDR3 in DNA: TGTGCCAGCGGTCCCCCACCGGGCCTTTATAGCAATCAGCCCCAGCATTTT. Translating it yields CASGPPPGLYSNQPQHF.

The chain joins TRBV27 to TRBJ2-5, with 8 bases lining up with TRBD1. The length of the CDR3 is 16 residues. V trimming: 6 bases; J trimming: 0 bases; junction bases outside the gene matches: 9. Germline V lookup: CDR1 MNHEY, CDR2 SMNVEV (reference sequence). The CDR3 sequence is CASRPDRGRYQETQYF. In DNA form, the CDR3 reads TGTGCCAGCAGACCTGACAGGGGCCGGTACCAAGAGACCCAGTACTTC.

This clone has just a few counts. The chain is built from TRBV7-2 and TRBJ2-5; 7 bases map to TRBD1. The CDR3 extends over 14 amino acids. V lost 6 bases, J lost 3 bases, and 7 bases stayed unmatched. The germline V gene encodes CDR1 SGHTA and CDR2 FQGNSA. The CDR3 is CASRTGVGEETQYF. The CDR3 nucleotides are TGTGCCAGCAGAACAGGGGTCGGGGAAGAGACCCAGTACTTC.

The chain recombines TRBV19 with TRBJ2-7; D unclear. Per germline, CDR1 LNHDA and CDR2 SQIVND (reference sequence). This CDR3 contains 18 residues. V dropped 4 bases and J dropped 2 bases, with 24 bases sitting between them. DNA of the CDR3: TGTGCCAGTAGTAAGGCGCCCCTGACTCGGTCGAAGGCCTACGAGCAGTACTTC. This encodes CASSKAPLTRSKAYEQYF.

The V call is TRBV7-2, the J call TRBJ2-2; unclear D gene. Per the germline V gene, CDR1 is SGHTA and CDR2 is FQGNSA. V dropped 2 bases and J dropped 0 bases, with 10 bases sitting between them. The CDR3 runs 16 residues. CDR3 sequence: CASSLRTAANTGELFF. The CDR3 DNA reads TGTGCCAGCAGCTTACGGACGGCCGCGAACACCGGGGAGCTGTTTTTT. Using reference TRBV7-2 and TRBJ2-2 for the parts outside the CDR3, the full variable domain is GAGVSQSPSNKVTEKGKDVELRCDPISGHTALYWYRQSLGQGLEFLIYFQGNSAPDKSGLPSDRFSAERTGGSVSTLTIQRTQQEDSAVYLCASSLRTAANTGELFFGEGSRLTVL.

The chain combines TRBV5-1 with TRBJ2-2, with D tentatively TRBD2 (6 bases). With 0 bases removed from V and 6 bases from J, the gap between germline ends came to 12 bases. The CDR3 is 15 amino acids. Germline assignment: CDR1 SGHRS and CDR2 YFSETQ. CDR3 amino acids: CASSLDGGVAGELFF. The CDR3 coding sequence is TGCGCCAGCAGCTTGGACGGCGGGGTGGCCGGGGAGCTGTTTTTT.

The J gene is TRBJ2-1, the V gene TRBV10-3, with D possibly TRBD2 on 6 matching bases. This CDR3 spans 14 amino acids. The germline V gene has CDR1 ENHRY and CDR2 SYGVKD. V lost 10 bases, J lost 8 bases, and 21 bases lay in between. CDR3 sequence: CATQTEGRSDEQFF. The CDR3 coding sequence is TGTGCCACCCAAACGGAGGGAAGGAGCGATGAGCAGTTCTTC.

This clone was counted only a few times. In the same sample, other DNA sequences code for this CDR3. The chain combines TRBV10-1 with TRBJ1-1; D is undetermined. V was cut by 0 bases and J by 1 base, with 3 bases left in between. The germline V gene has CDR1 WNHNN and CDR2 SYGVQD (reference sequence). This CDR3 is 13 amino acids long. The CDR3 DNA reads TGCGCCAGCAGTGAGTCCCGGAACACTGAAGCTTTCTTT. It is translated as CASSESRNTEAFF.

The V and J genes are TRBV5-1 and TRBJ2-2; 8 bases align to TRBD2. CDR1 SGHRS and CDR2 YFSETQ come from the germline V gene. V was pared by 1 base and J by 1 base, with 6 bases of the junction left unmatched. The CDR3 loop spans 17 amino acids. The CDR3 sequence: CASSLSSRGGNTGELFF. As DNA, the CDR3 is TGCGCCAGCAGCTTGTCATCCCGGGGGGGGAACACCGGGGAGCTGTTTTTT.

J is TRBJ2-1 and V is TRBV7-2; 8 bases fit TRBD2. Germline-derived CDR1 and CDR2 are SGHTA and FQGNSA. V was clipped by 8 bases and J by 0 bases; unmatched bases: 3. The CDR3 covers 14 residues. DNA of the CDR3: TGTGCCAGCCAGCGGGGGAGCTCCTACAATGAGCAGTTCTTC. Its translation: CASQRGSSYNEQFF.

V is TRBV7-2 and J is TRBJ2-3; unclear D gene. CDR3 length equals 15 residues. Looked up from germline, CDR1 is SGHTA and CDR2 is FQGNSA. Between the trimmed V and J ends, which lost 1 base and 2 bases, there was a span of 10 bases. CDR3 sequence (DNA): TGTGCCAGCAGCTTAGGGGGTGCGGTCACAGATACGCAGTATTTT. This gives the protein CASSLGGAVTDTQYF. The full variable domain, in which reference TRBV7-2 and TRBJ2-3 provide the parts outside the CDR3, is GAGVSQSPSNKVTEKGKDVELRCDPISGHTALYWYRQSLGQGLEFLIYFQGNSAPDKSGLPSDRFSAERTGGSVSTLTIQRTQQEDSAVYLCASSLGGAVTDTQYFGPGTRLTVL.

The V call is TRBV28, the J call TRBJ1-2; a weak D match, TRBD1 (6 bases). The CDR3 has 15 residues. The germline V gene has CDR1 MDHEN and CDR2 SYDVKM. Trimming took off 6 bases at V and 4 bases at J, with 18 bases between the two ends. The CDR3 DNA reads as TGTGCCAGCAGCCGCCCCTACAGGGAGGGCTATGGCTACACCTTC. It is translated as CASSRPYREGYGYTF.

The chain carries TRBV27 and TRBJ1-5; D is undetermined. The CDR3 spans 15 residues. V was cut by 3 bases and J by 0 bases, with 9 bases left in between. Germline V lookup: CDR1 MNHEY, CDR2 SMNVEV (reference sequence). CDR3 protein: CASSFSTNSNQPQHF. For the CDR3, the DNA is TGTGCCAGCAGTTTCTCAACGAATAGCAATCAGCCCCAGCATTTT.

The gene calls are TRBV6-1 and TRBJ2-1; possible D gene TRBD1, 5 bases. The CDR3 covers 13 residues. Germline assignment: CDR1 MNHNS and CDR2 SASEGT. Trimming took 1 base from V and 9 from J, leaving 10 bases between them. The CDR3 DNA is TGTGCCAGCAGTGAAGTTAAGGGGATTGAGCAGTTCTTC. Residues: CASSEVKGIEQFF.

The chain employs TRBV19 and TRBJ1-5; 8 bases match TRBD1. V was clipped by 9 bases and J by 4 bases; unmatched bases: 5. The CDR3 extends over 13 amino acids. The germline V gene has CDR1 LNHDA and CDR2 SQIVND (reference sequence). The chain's CDR3 is CASWTGNNQPQHF. As DNA, the CDR3 is TGTGCCAGCTGGACAGGGAATAATCAGCCCCAGCATTTT.

V is TRBV6-5 and J is TRBJ1-3; D perhaps matches TRBD1 (6 bases). With 5 bases removed from V and 4 bases from J, the gap between germline ends came to 12 bases. Looked up from germline, CDR1 is MNHEY and CDR2 is SVGAGI. The CDR3 loop spans 14 amino acids. CDR3 amino acids: CASSPPGAGNTIYF. The DNA for the CDR3 is TGTGCCAGCAGTCCCCCAGGGGCCGGAAACACCATATATTTT.

This chain joins TRBV6-6 and TRBJ1-4; a weak D match, TRBD1 (6 bases). This CDR3 has 16 amino acids. V was pared by 7 bases and J by 4 bases, with 19 bases between. Germline V lookup: CDR1 MNHNY, CDR2 SVGAGI (reference sequence). The CDR3 DNA is TGTGCCAGCAACGACTTGCTCAGGGGAGTTAATGAAAAACTGTTTTTT. Encoded protein: CASNDLLRGVNEKLFF.

The rearrangement links TRBV9 to TRBJ2-3; perhaps TRBD1 as D (7 bases). The V gene's germline CDR1 is SGDLS and CDR2 YYNGEE. The V and J ends lost 5 bases and 5 bases respectively, with 12 bases between them. This CDR3 is built from 13 residues. In DNA form, the CDR3 reads TGTGCCAGCAGTCCAGGGGGGCGAGATACGCAGTATTTT. Its translation is CASSPGGRDTQYF.

The chain links TRBV11-2 to TRBJ2-1, with a possible D match to TRBD2 (5 bases). The germline V gene encodes CDR1 SGHAT and CDR2 FQNNGV. There are 16 residues in the CDR3. Trimming stripped 0 bases from V and 7 bases from J, with 16 bases between. In nucleotides, the CDR3 is TGTGCCAGCAGCTTAGAGTGGCTTCTCCCGGGGAATGAGCAGTTCTTC. Translated, it gives CASSLEWLLPGNEQFF.